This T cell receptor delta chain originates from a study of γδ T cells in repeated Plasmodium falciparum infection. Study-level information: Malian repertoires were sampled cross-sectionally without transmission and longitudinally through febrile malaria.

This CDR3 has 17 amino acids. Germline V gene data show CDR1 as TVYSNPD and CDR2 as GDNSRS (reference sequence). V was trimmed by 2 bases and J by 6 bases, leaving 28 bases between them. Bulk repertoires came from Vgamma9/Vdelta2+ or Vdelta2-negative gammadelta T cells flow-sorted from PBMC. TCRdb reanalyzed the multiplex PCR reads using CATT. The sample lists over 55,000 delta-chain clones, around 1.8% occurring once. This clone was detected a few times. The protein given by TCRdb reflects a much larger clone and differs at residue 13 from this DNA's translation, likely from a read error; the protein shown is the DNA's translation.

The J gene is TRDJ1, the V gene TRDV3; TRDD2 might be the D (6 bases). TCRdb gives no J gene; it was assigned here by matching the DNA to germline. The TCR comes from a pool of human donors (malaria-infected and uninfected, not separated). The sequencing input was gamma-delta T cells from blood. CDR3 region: CAFSSYRWIRRTNKLIF. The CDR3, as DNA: TGTGCCTTTTCCTCCTACCGATGGATCCGTCGAACCAATAAACTCATCTTT.